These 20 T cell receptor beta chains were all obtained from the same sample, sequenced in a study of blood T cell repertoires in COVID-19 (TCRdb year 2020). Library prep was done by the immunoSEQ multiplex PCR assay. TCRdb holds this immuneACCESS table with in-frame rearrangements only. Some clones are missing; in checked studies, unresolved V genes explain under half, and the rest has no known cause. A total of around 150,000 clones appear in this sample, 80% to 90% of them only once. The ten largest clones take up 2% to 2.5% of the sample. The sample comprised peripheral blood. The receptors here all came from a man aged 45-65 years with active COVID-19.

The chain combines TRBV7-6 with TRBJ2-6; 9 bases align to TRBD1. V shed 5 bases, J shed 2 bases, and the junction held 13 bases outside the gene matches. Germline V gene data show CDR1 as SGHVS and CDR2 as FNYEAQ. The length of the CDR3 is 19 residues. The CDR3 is CASSLKSGQGVAGANVLTF. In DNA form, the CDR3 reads TGTGCCAGCAGCCTCAAATCGGGACAGGGTGTGGCTGGGGCCAACGTCCTGACTTTC.

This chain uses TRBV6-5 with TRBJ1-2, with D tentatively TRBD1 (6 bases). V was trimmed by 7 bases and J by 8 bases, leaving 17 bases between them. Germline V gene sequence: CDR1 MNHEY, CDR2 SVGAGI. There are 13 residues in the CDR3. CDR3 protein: CASTWGGAEGYTF. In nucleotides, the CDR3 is TGTGCCAGCACGTGGGGGGGGGCGGAAGGCTACACCTTC.

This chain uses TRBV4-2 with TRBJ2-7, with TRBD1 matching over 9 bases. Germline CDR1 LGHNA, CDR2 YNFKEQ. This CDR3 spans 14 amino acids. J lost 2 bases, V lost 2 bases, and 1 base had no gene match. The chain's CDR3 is CASSQWDRAYEQYF. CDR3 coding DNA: TGTGCCAGCAGCCAATGGGACAGGGCCTACGAGCAGTACTTC.

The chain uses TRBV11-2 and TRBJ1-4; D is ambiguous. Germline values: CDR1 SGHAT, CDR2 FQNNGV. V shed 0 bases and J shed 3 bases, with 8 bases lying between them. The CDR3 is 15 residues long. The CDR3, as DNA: TGTGCCAGCAGCTTAGAGCTGCGGGCTAATGAAAAACTGTTTTTT. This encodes CASSLELRANEKLFF.

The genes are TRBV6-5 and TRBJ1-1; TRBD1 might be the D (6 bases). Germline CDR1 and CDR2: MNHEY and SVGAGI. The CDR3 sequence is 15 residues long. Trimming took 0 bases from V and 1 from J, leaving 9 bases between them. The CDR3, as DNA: TGTGCCAGCAGTTACTCCACAGGGAGGAACACTGAAGCTTTCTTT. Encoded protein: CASSYSTGRNTEAFF.

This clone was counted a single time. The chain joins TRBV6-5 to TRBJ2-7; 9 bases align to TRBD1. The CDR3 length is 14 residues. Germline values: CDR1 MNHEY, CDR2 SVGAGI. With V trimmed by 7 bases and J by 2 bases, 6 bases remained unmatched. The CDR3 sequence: CASTQGQGPYEQYF. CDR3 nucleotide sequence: TGTGCCAGCACCCAGGGACAGGGACCCTACGAGCAGTACTTC.

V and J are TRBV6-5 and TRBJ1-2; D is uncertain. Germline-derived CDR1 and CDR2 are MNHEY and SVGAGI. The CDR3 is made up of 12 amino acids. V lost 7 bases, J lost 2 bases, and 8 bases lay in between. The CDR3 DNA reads TGTGCCAGCACTCGGAGGAACTATGGCTACACCTTC. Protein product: CASTRRNYGYTF.

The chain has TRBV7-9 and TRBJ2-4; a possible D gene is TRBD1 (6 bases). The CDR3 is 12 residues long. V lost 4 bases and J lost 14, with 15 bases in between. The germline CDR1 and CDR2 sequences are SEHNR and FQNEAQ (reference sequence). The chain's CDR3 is CASSSEQGVKYF. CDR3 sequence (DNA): TGTGCCAGCAGCTCCGAACAGGGTGTCAAGTACTTC.

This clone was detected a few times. The CDR3 spells CARETGTASGNTIYF. CDR3 sequence (DNA): TGCGCCAGAGAGACCGGGACAGCCTCTGGAAACACCATATATTTT. The rearrangement links TRBV10-1 to TRBJ1-3, with TRBD1 identical over 7 bases. Germline assignment: CDR1 WNHNN and CDR2 SYGVQD (reference sequence). The CDR3 sequence is 15 residues long. Trimming at V came to 9 bases and at J to 0 bases, leaving 8 bases not matched to a gene.

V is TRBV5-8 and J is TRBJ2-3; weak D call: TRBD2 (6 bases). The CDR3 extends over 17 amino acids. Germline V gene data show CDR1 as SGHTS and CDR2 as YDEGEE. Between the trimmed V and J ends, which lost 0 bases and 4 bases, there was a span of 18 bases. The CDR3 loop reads CASSLGSLRGAPDTQYF. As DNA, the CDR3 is TGTGCCAGCAGCTTGGGATCTCTGCGGGGTGCACCAGATACGCAGTATTTT.

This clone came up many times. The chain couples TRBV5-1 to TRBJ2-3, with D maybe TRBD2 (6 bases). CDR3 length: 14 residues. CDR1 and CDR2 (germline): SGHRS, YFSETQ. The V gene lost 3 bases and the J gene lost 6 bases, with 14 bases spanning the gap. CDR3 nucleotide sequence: TGCGCCAGCAGCTCGGGTAGCGGTGCGGATACGCAGTATTTT. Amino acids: CASSSGSGADTQYF. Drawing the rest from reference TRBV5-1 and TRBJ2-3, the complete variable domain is KAGVTQTPRYLIKTRGQQVTLSCSPISGHRSVSWYQQTPGQGLQFLFEYFSETQRNKGNFPGRFSGRQFSNSRSEMNVSTLELGDSALYLCASSSGSGADTQYFGPGTRLTVL.

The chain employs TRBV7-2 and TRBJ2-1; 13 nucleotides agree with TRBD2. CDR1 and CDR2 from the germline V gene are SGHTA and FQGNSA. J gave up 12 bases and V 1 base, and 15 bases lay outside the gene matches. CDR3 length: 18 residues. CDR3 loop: CASSLEGMGLAGWPGQFF. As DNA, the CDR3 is TGTGCCAGCAGCTTAGAGGGCATGGGACTAGCGGGGTGGCCTGGGCAGTTCTTC.

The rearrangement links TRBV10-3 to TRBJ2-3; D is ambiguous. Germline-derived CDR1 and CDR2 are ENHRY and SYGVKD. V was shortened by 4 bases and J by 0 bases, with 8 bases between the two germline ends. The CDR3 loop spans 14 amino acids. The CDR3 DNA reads TGTGCCATCAGTGCCCCCACTAGCACAGATACGCAGTATTTT. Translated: CAISAPTSTDTQYF.

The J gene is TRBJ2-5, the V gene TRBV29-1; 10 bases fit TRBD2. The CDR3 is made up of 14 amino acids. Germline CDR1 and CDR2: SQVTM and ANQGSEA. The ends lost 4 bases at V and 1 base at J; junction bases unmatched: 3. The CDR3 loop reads CSVARTSGQETQYF. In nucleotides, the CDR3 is TGCAGCGTTGCCAGGACTAGCGGCCAAGAGACCCAGTACTTC.

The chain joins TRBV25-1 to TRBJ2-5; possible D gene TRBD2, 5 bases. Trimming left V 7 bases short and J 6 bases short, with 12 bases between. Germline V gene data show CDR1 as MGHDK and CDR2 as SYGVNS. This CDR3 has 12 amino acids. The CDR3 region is CASKDSSQTQYF. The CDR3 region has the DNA TGTGCCAGCAAGGACTCGAGCCAGACCCAGTACTTC.

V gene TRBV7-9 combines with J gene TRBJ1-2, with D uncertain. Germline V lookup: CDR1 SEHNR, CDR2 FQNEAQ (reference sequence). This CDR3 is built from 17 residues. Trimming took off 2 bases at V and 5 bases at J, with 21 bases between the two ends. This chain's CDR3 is CASSLSSSTGSLYGYTF. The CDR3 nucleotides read TGTGCCAGCAGCTTATCCTCGTCGACGGGAAGCTTATATGGCTACACCTTC.

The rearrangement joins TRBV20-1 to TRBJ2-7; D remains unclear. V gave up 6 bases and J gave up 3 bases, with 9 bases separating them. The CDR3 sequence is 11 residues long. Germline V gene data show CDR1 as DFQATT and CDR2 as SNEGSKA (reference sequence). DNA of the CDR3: TGCAGTGCCGCGAGAAGCTACGAGCAGTACTTC. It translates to CSAARSYEQYF.

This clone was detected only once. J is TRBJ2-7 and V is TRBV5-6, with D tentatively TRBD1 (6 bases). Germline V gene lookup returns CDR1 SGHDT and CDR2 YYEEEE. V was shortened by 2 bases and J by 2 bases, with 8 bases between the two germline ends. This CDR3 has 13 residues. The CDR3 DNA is TGTGCCAGCAGCTTCGGACAGCCCTACGAGCAGTACTTC. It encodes CASSFGQPYEQYF.

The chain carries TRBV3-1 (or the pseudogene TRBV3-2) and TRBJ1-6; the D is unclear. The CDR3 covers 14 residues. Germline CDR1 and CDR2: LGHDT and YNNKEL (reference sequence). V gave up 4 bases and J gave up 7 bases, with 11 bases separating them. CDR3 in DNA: TGTGCCAGCAGCCTTGGGCCTGGCAATTCACCCCTCCACTTT. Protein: CASSLGPGNSPLHF.

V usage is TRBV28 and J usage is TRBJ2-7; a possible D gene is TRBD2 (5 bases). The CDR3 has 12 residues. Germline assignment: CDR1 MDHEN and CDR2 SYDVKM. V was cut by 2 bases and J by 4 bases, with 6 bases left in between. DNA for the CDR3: TGTGCCAGCAGTTTAGGCGGGTACGAGCAGTACTTC. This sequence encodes CASSLGGYEQYF.